This T cell receptor (beta chain) stems from a study of shared clonotypes between healthy human individuals. The data were produced by immunoSEQ multiplex PCR, yet TCRdb's version contains in-frame clones alone and is incomplete. The sample consists of 1,400,000 or so clones, just under 99% of them appearing once. Notes on this clone: At the DNA level, this CDR3 is encoded by other sequences in the same sample as well.

Germline V CDR1 and CDR2: KGHSH, LQKENI. The CDR3 runs 16 residues. With 4 bases clipped from V and 0 bases from J, the junction kept 2 bases outside the gene matches. The TCR sequence derives from a man aged 25-40 years in good health. This chain uses TRBV18 with TRBJ2-2; TRBD1 matches 10 bases. Specimen: naive CD4+ T cells sorted from blood. Subset meaning: CD45RA+ positively selected. CDR3 bases: TGTGCCAGCTCACGCGGACAGGGGGCGAACACCGGGGAGCTGTTTTTT. Protein product: CASSRGQGANTGELFF.